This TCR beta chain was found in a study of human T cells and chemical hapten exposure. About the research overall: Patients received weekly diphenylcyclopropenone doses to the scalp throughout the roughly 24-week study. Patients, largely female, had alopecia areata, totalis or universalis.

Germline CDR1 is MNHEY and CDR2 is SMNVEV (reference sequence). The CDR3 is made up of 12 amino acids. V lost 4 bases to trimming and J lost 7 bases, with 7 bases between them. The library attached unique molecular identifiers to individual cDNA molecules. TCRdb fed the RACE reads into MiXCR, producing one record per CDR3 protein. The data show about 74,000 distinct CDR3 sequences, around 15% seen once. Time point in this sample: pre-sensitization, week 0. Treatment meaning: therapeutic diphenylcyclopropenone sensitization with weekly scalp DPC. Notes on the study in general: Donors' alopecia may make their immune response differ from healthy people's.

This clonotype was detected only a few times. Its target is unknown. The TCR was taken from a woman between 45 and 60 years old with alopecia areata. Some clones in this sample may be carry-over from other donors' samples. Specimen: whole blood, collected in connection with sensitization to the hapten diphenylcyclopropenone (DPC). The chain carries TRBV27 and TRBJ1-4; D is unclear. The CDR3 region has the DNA TGTGCCAGCAGTTACCCGGGTGAAAAACTGTTTTTT. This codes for CASSYPGEKLFF.